Listed here are 5 T cell receptor beta chains from one sample, sequenced in a study of beta chain features in type 1 diabetes. Study outcomes and limitations: Moderate yet significant TCRB CDR3 shortening was seen in Type 1 diabetes patients in all four CD4+ subsets.

The antigens these receptors bind are not known. Expressed TCRB transcripts were sequenced after all isolated RNA was converted to cDNA. Profiling relied on immunoSEQ multiplex PCR, and the TCRdb table lists in-frame clones only, not all of them. The table includes 600,000 or so clones, about 14% detected once. Sequences were obtained from naive CD4+ T cells from blood. The receptor set was obtained from a man between 18 and 29 years old with type 1 diabetes.

The rearrangement joins TRBV7-9 to TRBJ2-1; 7 positions agree with TRBD1. This CDR3 region has 16 residues. Germline values: CDR1 SEHNR, CDR2 FQNEAQ (reference sequence). J was trimmed by 0 bases and V by 7 bases; bases with no gene match: 9. The CDR3: CASTMGQSSSYNEQFF. CDR3 coding DNA: TGTGCCAGCACCATGGGACAGTCGAGCTCCTACAATGAGCAGTTCTTC.

CDR3: CATNRDSNTGELFF. The DNA for the CDR3 is TGTGCCACCAACCGGGACAGTAACACCGGGGAGCTGTTTTTT. The genes are TRBV6-1 and TRBJ2-2; 7 bases are shared with TRBD1. V was clipped by 10 bases and J by 2 bases; unmatched bases: 7. CDR1 is MNHNS and CDR2 is SASEGT in the germline V gene. This CDR3 is built from 14 residues.

This clone was counted only a few times. At the DNA level, this CDR3 is encoded by other sequences in the same sample as well. This chain links TRBV9 with TRBJ2-6; D unclear. Germline V lookup: CDR1 SGDLS, CDR2 YYNGEE. The CDR3 is made up of 15 amino acids. The V end was cut by 0 bases, the J end by 0 bases, with 4 bases between. The CDR3 loop is CASSVGRSGANVLTF. The CDR3 nucleotides are TGTGCCAGCAGCGTAGGGCGCTCTGGGGCCAACGTCCTGACTTTC. Full variable domain (missing parts from reference TRBV9 and TRBJ2-6): DSGVTQTPKHLITATGQRVTLRCSPRSGDLSVYWYQQSLDQGLQFLIQYYNGEERAKGNILERFSAQQFPDLHSELNLSSLELGDSALYFCASSVGRSGANVLTFGAGSRLTVL.

This clone was observed a handful of times. V and J are TRBV6-5 and TRBJ1-1; unclear D gene. Germline values: CDR1 MNHEY, CDR2 SVGAGI. The CDR3 covers 15 residues. Trimming left V 5 bases short and J 4 bases short, with 17 bases between. The CDR3 DNA follows: TGTGCCAGCAGTACACAGAGCCTAGTCCGCACTGAAGCTTTCTTT. As protein: CASSTQSLVRTEAFF.

The chain employs TRBV7-9 and TRBJ1-1, with TRBD1 matching 8 bases. After removal of 5 bases from V and 2 bases from J, the junction contained 7 bases not matched to a gene. The CDR3 is 15 amino acids. The V gene's germline CDR1 is SEHNR and CDR2 FQNEAQ (reference sequence). This CDR3 reads CASSNRDRKNTEAFF. In nucleotides, the CDR3 is TGTGCCAGCAGCAATAGGGACAGGAAAAACACTGAAGCTTTCTTT.